These T cell receptor beta chains were read from a single sample in a study of blood T cell repertoires in COVID-19. Profiling relied on immunoSEQ multiplex PCR, and the TCRdb table lists in-frame clones only, not all of them. The sample records fewer than 250,000 clones, about 91% being singletons. Sequenced material: PBMCs or T cells enriched from blood (not recorded which). All receptors come from a woman aged 30 to 39 with acute COVID-19. Each CDR3 is given with its conserved first and last residue. The order of the fields is clone size, V gene, CDR3 protein. Clone sizes are given selectively: once, few, many, or a class where the clone is expanded.

NA,TRBV6-2/TRBV6-3,CASSYPTGYAEAFF
NA,TRBV7-9,CASSLEGGSREQYF
NA,TRBV12-3/TRBV12-4,CASSSNNQPQHF
NA,TRBV5-4,CASSRLAAQETQYF
NA,TRBV5-1,CASSFRGLELETQYF
few,TRBV5-6,CASSLGQGAWAQYF
NA,TRBV4-3,CASSQGGDVELFF
NA,TRBV11-2,CASSPRGRTGNEQFF
NA,TRBV7-9,CASSYWTGNEQYF
NA,TRBV6-6,CATENHMNTEAFF
once,TRBV12-3/TRBV12-4,CASSLVGGNQFF
NA,TRBV10-3,CAISESGGTGLEEQYF
NA,TRBV10-1,CASSFRTGEPGGDYNEQFF
NA,TRBV5-6,CASSWVTGGGETQYF
NA,TRBV27,CASTLFSPGQGPYEQYF
NA,TRBV18,CASSPPGQQETQYF